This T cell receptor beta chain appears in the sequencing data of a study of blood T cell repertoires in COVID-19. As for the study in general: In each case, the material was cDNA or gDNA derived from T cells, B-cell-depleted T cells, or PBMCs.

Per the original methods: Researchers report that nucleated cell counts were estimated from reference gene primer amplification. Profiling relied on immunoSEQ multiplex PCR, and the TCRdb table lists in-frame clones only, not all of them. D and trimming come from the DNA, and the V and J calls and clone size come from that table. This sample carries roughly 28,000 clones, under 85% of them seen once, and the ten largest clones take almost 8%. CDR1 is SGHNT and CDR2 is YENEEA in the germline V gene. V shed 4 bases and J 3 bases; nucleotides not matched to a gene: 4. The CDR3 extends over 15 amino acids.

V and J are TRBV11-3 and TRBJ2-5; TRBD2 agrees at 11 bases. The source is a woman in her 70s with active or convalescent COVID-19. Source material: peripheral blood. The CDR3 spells CASSSGTSGKETQYF. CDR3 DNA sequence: TGTGCCAGCAGCTCGGGGACTAGCGGAAAAGAGACCCAGTACTTC.